Sequencing of this TCR beta chain was carried out in a study of blood T cell repertoires in COVID-19. Study-level information: The samples span acute and convalescent COVID-19 from the United States, Italy and Spain. PBMCs, B-cell-depleted T cells, or T cells were the source of the cDNA or gDNA that made up the material.

V lost 4 bases and J 6 bases, leaving 10 bases between the germline ends. Germline CDR1 reads SQVTM; CDR2 reads ANQGSEA. The CDR3 extends over 11 amino acids. Per the authors' pipeline: Estimation of nucleated cell counts was performed using reference gene primer amplification. Generated by immunoSEQ multiplex PCR, the TCRdb table keeps only in-frame clones and is missing some. V and J calls and clone size come straight from that table; D and trimming were deduced from the DNA. This sample carries about 200,000 clones, approximately 86% of them seen once, and the ten largest clones take roughly 1.5%.

Sequenced material: peripheral blood. The chain has TRBV29-1 and TRBJ2-7, with D hard to call. The receptor was isolated from a man between 18 and 35 years old with active or convalescent COVID-19. The CDR3 DNA reads TGCAGCGTTGTACGGGTAGCCGAGCAGTACTTC. This codes for CSVVRVAEQYF.